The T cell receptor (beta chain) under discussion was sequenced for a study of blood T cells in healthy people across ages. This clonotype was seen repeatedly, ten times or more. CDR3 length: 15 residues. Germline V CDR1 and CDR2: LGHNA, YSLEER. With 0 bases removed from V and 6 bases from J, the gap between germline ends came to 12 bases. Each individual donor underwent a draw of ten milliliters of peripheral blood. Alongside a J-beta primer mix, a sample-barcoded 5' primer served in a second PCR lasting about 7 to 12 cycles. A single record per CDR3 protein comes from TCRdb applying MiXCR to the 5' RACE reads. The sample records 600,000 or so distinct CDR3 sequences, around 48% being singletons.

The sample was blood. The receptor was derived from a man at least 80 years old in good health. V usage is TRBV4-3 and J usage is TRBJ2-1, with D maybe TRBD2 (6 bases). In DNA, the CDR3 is TGCGCCAGCAGCCAAGATGGGAGGTTCGGCAATGAGCAGTTCTTC. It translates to CASSQDGRFGNEQFF.